A single T cell receptor beta chain is shown here with its context. The sample comes from a study of blood T cell repertoires in COVID-19. About the study: Material from acute and convalescent COVID-19 was sourced from the United States, Italy and Spain. In each case, the material was cDNA or gDNA derived from T cells, B-cell-depleted T cells, or PBMCs.

Per the original data handling: Reference gene primers were amplified, and this amplification served to estimate nucleated cell counts. Measured with immunoSEQ multiplex PCR; TCRdb has only the in-frame clones, and not every one. That table supplies the V and J calls and clone size; D and trimming were determined from the DNA. This sample yields roughly 40,000 clones, of which 92% are seen a single time; under 9.5% belongs to the top ten. There are 18 residues in the CDR3. V lost 3 bases to trimming and J lost 0 bases, with 24 bases between them. Germline-derived CDR1 and CDR2 are DFQATT and SNEGSKA (reference sequence).

The sequenced sample consisted of peripheral blood. The rearrangement joins TRBV20-1 to TRBJ2-7, with D possibly TRBD2 on 6 matching bases. The sequence was obtained from a man aged 45 to 65 with active COVID-19. CDR3 bases: TGCAGTGCTAGTTGGGATAGGAGGGATTGGGGGAGCTCCTACGAGCAGTACTTC. Translating it yields CSASWDRRDWGSSYEQYF.